This T cell receptor beta chain was sequenced in a study of sequential checkpoint blockade in melanoma. About the study: First-line arms were nivolumab then ipilimumab, or the reverse, randomized 1:1. Maintenance nivolumab came after either treatment sequence.

The CDR3 runs 15 residues. J was trimmed by 6 bases and V by 0 bases; bases with no gene match: 4. The germline gives CDR1 SEHNR, CDR2 FQNEAQ (reference sequence). The repertoire was sequenced with immunoSEQ multiplex PCR; TCRdb's copy has only in-frame clones and lacks some. The data hold 10,000 to 15,000 clones, with roughly four fifths observed a single time. Indicated treatment: randomized to nivolumab then ipilimumab (arm A) or the reverse (arm B). None of the patients previously received DNA-damaging chemotherapy. From thawed PBMCs, live CD3+CD8+ cells negative for CD19 and CD56 were sorted. J is TRBJ1-2 and V is TRBV7-9, with 10 bases matching TRBD1. This sample comprised CD8+ T cells sorted from blood (inferred from file names), obtained from a patient given nivolumab and ipilimumab in sequence. The clonotype was recovered from a human donor with melanoma. In DNA, the CDR3 is TGTGCCAGCAGCTTAGCTGTGACAGGGGGCGATGGCTACACCTTC. It codes for CASSLAVTGGDGYTF.